A selection of T cell receptor beta chains follows, all from one sample in a study of blood T cell repertoires in COVID-19. Here immunoSEQ multiplex PCR was the method, and the copy in TCRdb shows in-frame clones only, minus some. The sample yields approximately 200,000 clones, 80% to 90% seen once. The sequencing sample was made of PBMCs or T cells enriched from blood (not recorded which). All receptors come from a man aged 35 to 55 who had recovered from COVID-19. CDR3s include the opening cysteine and the closing phenylalanine or tryptophan. The order of the fields is V gene, J gene, D gene, clone size, CDR3 protein, CDR3 DNA. A D gene is named only where the DNA matches it firmly. Not all rows give a size; the values are once, few, many and, for expanded clones, a class.

v_gene: TRBV5-6; j_gene: TRBJ2-2; d_gene: TRBD2; abundance: NA; CDR3aa: CASSSYGREGFAGELFF; CDR3nt: TGTGCCAGCAGCTCCTATGGGCGGGAGGGTTTCGCCGGGGAGCTGTTTTTT
v_gene: TRBV4-1; j_gene: TRBJ1-1; d_gene: NA; abundance: few; CDR3aa: CASSQGRVGMNTEAFF; CDR3nt: TGCGCCAGCAGCCAAGGCAGGGTAGGGATGAACACTGAAGCTTTCTTT
v_gene: TRBV19; j_gene: TRBJ1-2; d_gene: NA; abundance: NA; CDR3aa: CASSIDHPLKASYGYTF; CDR3nt: TGTGCCAGTAGTATAGATCACCCCCTGAAAGCATCGTATGGCTACACCTTC
v_gene: TRBV28; j_gene: TRBJ1-2; d_gene: NA; abundance: NA; CDR3aa: CASSLWGGGSHAGANYGYTF; CDR3nt: TGTGCCAGCAGTTTATGGGGTGGGGGCAGCCACGCCGGAGCTAACTATGGCTACACCTTC
v_gene: TRBV5-6; j_gene: TRBJ1-1; d_gene: TRBD1; abundance: NA; CDR3aa: CASITTGVNTEAFF; CDR3nt: TGTGCCAGCATCACGACAGGGGTGAACACTGAAGCTTTCTTT
v_gene: TRBV21-1; j_gene: TRBJ1-1; d_gene: NA; abundance: NA; CDR3aa: CASSKIGNTEAFF; CDR3nt: TGTGCCAGCAGCAAAATCGGGAACACTGAAGCTTTCTTT
v_gene: TRBV29-1; j_gene: TRBJ1-2; d_gene: TRBD1; abundance: NA; CDR3aa: CSVLKQGAGGYTF; CDR3nt: TGCAGCGTTCTAAAACAGGGGGCTGGTGGCTACACCTTC
v_gene: TRBV28; j_gene: TRBJ1-2; d_gene: TRBD1; abundance: NA; CDR3aa: CASSLGYRGVRDGYTF; CDR3nt: TGTGCCAGCAGTTTAGGGTACAGGGGTGTACGTGATGGCTACACCTTC
v_gene: TRBV5-1; j_gene: TRBJ2-7; d_gene: TRBD1; abundance: NA; CDR3aa: CASSSRQGTIYEQYF; CDR3nt: TGCGCCAGCAGCTCACGACAGGGAACAATCTACGAGCAGTACTTC
v_gene: TRBV10-3; j_gene: TRBJ2-3; d_gene: NA; abundance: NA; CDR3aa: CAIRKGTGVGGGGTDTQYF; CDR3nt: TGTGCCATCAGGAAAGGGACAGGCGTGGGAGGGGGCGGCACAGATACGCAGTATTTT
v_gene: TRBV9; j_gene: TRBJ1-4; d_gene: TRBD1; abundance: NA; CDR3aa: CASSMSGTGHEKLFF; CDR3nt: TGTGCCAGCAGCATGTCCGGGACAGGGCATGAAAAACTGTTTTTT
v_gene: TRBV28; j_gene: TRBJ1-6; d_gene: NA; abundance: NA; CDR3aa: CASTLLRGGSSSPLHF; CDR3nt: TGTGCCAGCACTCTTCTAAGGGGCGGAAGTAGTTCACCCCTCCACTTT
v_gene: TRBV4-2; j_gene: TRBJ1-1; d_gene: NA; abundance: NA; CDR3aa: CASSAGRRGTEAFF; CDR3nt: TGTGCCAGCAGCGCGGGGCGTCGGGGAACTGAAGCTTTCTTT
v_gene: TRBV28; j_gene: TRBJ2-5; d_gene: TRBD2; abundance: NA; CDR3aa: CASSPGGSAYF; CDR3nt: TGTGCCAGCAGTCCCGGGGGGTCGGCTTACTTC
v_gene: TRBV7-2; j_gene: TRBJ2-6; d_gene: NA; abundance: NA; CDR3aa: CASSLAGSGGGANVLTF; CDR3nt: TGTGCCAGCAGCTTAGCGGGATCCGGGGGAGGGGCCAACGTCCTGACTTTC
v_gene: TRBV27; j_gene: TRBJ2-5; d_gene: NA; abundance: NA; CDR3aa: CASSFVGTLKETQYF; CDR3nt: TGTGCCAGCAGTTTTGTTGGGACATTGAAAGAGACCCAGTACTTC
v_gene: TRBV7-3; j_gene: TRBJ2-3; d_gene: TRBD2; abundance: NA; CDR3aa: CASSTAGTSRTDTQYF; CDR3nt: TGTGCCAGCAGCACAGCCGGGACTAGCCGCACAGATACGCAGTATTTT
v_gene: TRBV4-1; j_gene: TRBJ1-1; d_gene: NA; abundance: NA; CDR3aa: CASSFGLENTEAFF; CDR3nt: TGCGCCAGCAGCTTCGGCCTAGAGAACACTGAAGCTTTCTTT
v_gene: TRBV5-4; j_gene: TRBJ1-2; d_gene: NA; abundance: NA; CDR3aa: CASSFPGSNYGYTF; CDR3nt: TGTGCCAGCAGCTTCCCGGGGTCTAACTATGGCTACACCTTC
v_gene: TRBV20-1; j_gene: TRBJ2-1; d_gene: TRBD2; abundance: NA; CDR3aa: CSASQSGRANNEQFF; CDR3nt: TGCAGTGCTAGTCAGAGCGGGAGGGCGAACAATGAGCAGTTCTTC
v_gene: TRBV7-2; j_gene: TRBJ1-2; d_gene: TRBD1; abundance: NA; CDR3aa: CASSLEYRGKDGYTF; CDR3nt: TGTGCCAGCAGCTTAGAGTACAGGGGAAAGGATGGCTACACCTTC
v_gene: TRBV7-2; j_gene: TRBJ1-1; d_gene: NA; abundance: NA; CDR3aa: CASSFQANTEAFF; CDR3nt: TGTGCCAGCAGCTTCCAGGCTAACACTGAAGCTTTCTTT
v_gene: TRBV27; j_gene: TRBJ2-7; d_gene: NA; abundance: NA; CDR3aa: CASSPDYRQDPYEQYF; CDR3nt: TGTGCCAGCAGTCCCGACTACAGACAGGACCCCTACGAGCAGTACTTC
v_gene: TRBV2; j_gene: TRBJ2-4; d_gene: TRBD1; abundance: NA; CDR3aa: CASSEGTGGGIQYF; CDR3nt: TGTGCCAGCAGTGAGGGGACAGGGGGCGGCATTCAGTACTTC
v_gene: TRBV7-2; j_gene: TRBJ2-2; d_gene: TRBD2; abundance: once; CDR3aa: CASSLLAGRRAGELFF; CDR3nt: TGTGCCAGCAGCTTACTAGCGGGGAGAAGAGCCGGGGAGCTGTTTTTT
v_gene: TRBV6-5; j_gene: TRBJ1-4; d_gene: NA; abundance: few; CDR3aa: CASSYSTATNEKLFF; CDR3nt: TGTGCCAGCAGTTACTCGACAGCAACTAATGAAAAACTGTTTTTT
v_gene: TRBV5-1; j_gene: TRBJ1-1; d_gene: NA; abundance: NA; CDR3aa: CASSFEGRVNTEAFF; CDR3nt: TGCGCCAGCAGCTTCGAAGGCCGGGTGAACACTGAAGCTTTCTTT
v_gene: TRBV25-1; j_gene: TRBJ1-4; d_gene: TRBD1; abundance: NA; CDR3aa: CASRGTGGHEKLFF; CDR3nt: TGTGCCAGCAGGGGAACAGGGGGCCATGAAAAACTGTTTTTT